Listed below are T cell receptor beta chains from one sample, sequenced in a study of blood T cell repertoires in COVID-19. Using immunoSEQ multiplex PCR, the repertoire was profiled, and TCRdb retains in-frame clones only, with some absent. This sample has roughly 400,000 clones; over 75% occur once, and the top ten carry roughly 2%. The source material was PBMCs or T cells enriched from blood (not recorded which). These receptors were collected from a woman in her thirties or forties with acute COVID-19. Both conserved end residues are part of each CDR3. A D gene is named only where the DNA matches it firmly. Rows give clone size only sometimes, using once, few, many, or a class for an expanded clone.

D gene	clone size	J gene	V gene	CDR3 protein	CDR3 DNA
TRBD1	-	TRBJ1-1	TRBV30	CASTGGLKTEAFF	TGTGCCTCGACAGGGGGCTTGAAGACTGAAGCTTTCTTT
TRBD2	-	TRBJ2-3	TRBV7-8	CASSPRLAGNTDTQYF	TGTGCCAGCAGCCCGAGACTAGCGGGTAACACAGATACGCAGTATTTT
-	-	TRBJ1-2	TRBV30	CAWSAQGTYGYTF	TGTGCCTGGAGTGCTCAGGGGACCTATGGCTACACCTTC
-	-	TRBJ1-2	TRBV5-1	CASSLTPGDYGYTF	TGCGCCAGCAGCTTGACACCGGGTGACTATGGCTACACCTTC
TRBD1	-	TRBJ1-1	TRBV19	CASSMRGDRAAFF	TGTGCCAGTAGTATGAGGGGTGACAGGGCGGCTTTCTTT
TRBD1	-	TRBJ1-2	TRBV5-8	CASSIGQGATNYGYTF	TGTGCCAGCAGCATTGGACAGGGGGCTACTAACTATGGCTACACCTTC
-	-	TRBJ1-5	TRBV7-8	CASSLAWQGRNQPQHF	TGTGCCAGCAGCTTAGCGTGGCAGGGAAGGAATCAGCCCCAGCATTTT
-	-	TRBJ1-1	TRBV9	CASSDRAGGNTEAFF	TGTGCCAGCAGCGACAGGGCTGGGGGGAACACTGAAGCTTTCTTT
TRBD1	-	TRBJ2-7	TRBV24-1	CATSDAGQGNYEQYF	TGTGCCACCAGTGATGCGGGACAGGGGAATTACGAGCAGTACTTC
-	-	TRBJ2-7	TRBV27	CASSLKGHRSYEQYF	TGTGCCAGCAGTTTAAAGGGACATCGCTCCTACGAGCAGTACTTC
TRBD1	once	TRBJ2-7	TRBV12-3/TRBV12-4	CASIDRENYEQYF	TGTGCCAGCATCGACAGGGAAAACTACGAGCAGTACTTC
-	-	TRBJ1-1	TRBV2	CASSREGQMNTEAFF	TGTGCCAGCTCCCGGGAGGGGCAAATGAACACTGAAGCTTTCTTT
-	-	TRBJ1-5	TRBV18	CASSPSAGGNQPQHF	TGTGCCAGCTCACCTTCGGCAGGGGGCAATCAGCCCCAGCATTTT
-	-	TRBJ1-4	TRBV18	CASSPGQSNEKLFF	TGTGCCAGCTCGCCAGGGCAATCCAATGAAAAACTGTTTTTT
-	-	TRBJ1-6	TRBV2	CASRFSSYNSPLHF	TGTGCCAGCAGGTTTAGCTCCTATAATTCACCCCTCCACTTT
-	-	TRBJ1-4	TRBV25-1	CASSEGPYATNEKLFF	TGTGCCAGCAGTGAGGGCCCGTATGCAACTAATGAAAAACTGTTTTTT
-	few	TRBJ1-5	TRBV15	CATSRRTRYSNQPQHF	TGTGCCACCAGCAGGCGGACACGTTATAGCAATCAGCCCCAGCATTTT
TRBD1	-	TRBJ1-1	TRBV13	CASSLFGIGRDEGAPTEAFF	TGTGCCAGCAGCTTATTTGGAATCGGTCGGGACGAGGGGGCGCCCACTGAAGCTTTCTTT
-	-	TRBJ2-7	TRBV30	CACKGADSYEQYF	TGTGCCTGCAAAGGGGCGGACTCCTACGAGCAGTACTTC
TRBD2	-	TRBJ2-1	TRBV5-1	CASSRSGTSGDNEQFF	TGCGCCAGCAGCAGGTCCGGGACTAGCGGGGACAATGAGCAGTTCTTC
TRBD1	-	TRBJ1-5	TRBV5-1	CASRAGTGGSSNQPQHF	TGCGCCAGCAGAGCTGGAACAGGGGGTAGTAGCAATCAGCCCCAGCATTTT
-	-	TRBJ2-7	TRBV5-4	CASSETGSSYEQYF	TGTGCCAGCAGCGAGACGGGGAGCTCCTACGAGCAGTACTTC
-	-	TRBJ1-3	TRBV29-1	CSVSRVRSGNTIYF	TGCAGCGTCTCCAGGGTTCGCTCTGGAAACACCATATATTTT
-	-	TRBJ1-6	TRBV7-9	CASSLVRQGNSPLHF	TGTGCCAGCAGCTTAGTTAGGCAGGGAAATTCACCCCTCCACTTT
-	-	TRBJ1-2	TRBV2	CASSEIADYGYTF	TGTGCCAGCAGTGAAATCGCGGACTATGGCTACACCTTC
-	-	TRBJ1-1	TRBV19	CASSIGRDTEAFF	TGTGCCAGTAGTATAGGTCGGGACACTGAAGCTTTCTTT
-	-	TRBJ2-2	TRBV7-6	CASSLRELGTGTGELFF	TGTGCCAGCAGCTTACGGGAGCTTGGGACCGGAACCGGGGAGCTGTTTTTT
TRBD1	-	TRBJ1-1	TRBV11-2	CASSSRQGRRYTEAFF	TGTGCCAGCAGCTCAAGACAGGGGAGGCGGTACACTGAAGCTTTCTTT
TRBD2	-	TRBJ2-1	TRBV6-6	CASSLGLALHNEQFF	TGTGCCAGCAGTCTTGGACTAGCGTTGCACAATGAGCAGTTCTTC
-	once	TRBJ1-5	TRBV5-1	CASSPDSSSNQPQHF	TGCGCCAGCAGCCCGGACAGTTCGAGCAATCAGCCCCAGCATTTT
-	-	TRBJ2-2	TRBV11-2	CASSPYRAGELFF	TGTGCCAGCAGCCCCTACAGGGCCGGGGAGCTGTTTTTT
-	-	TRBJ1-2	TRBV6-1	CASSDVGARGYTF	TGTGCCAGCAGTGACGTGGGGGCCCGAGGCTACACCTTC
-	-	TRBJ1-6	TRBV11-2	CASSLGQSDYSPLHF	TGTGCCAGCAGCTTAGGACAGTCCGATTATTCACCCCTCCACTTT
-	many	TRBJ1-1	TRBV11-3	CASSLGGSDTEAFF	TGTGCCAGCAGCTTAGGAGGGTCTGACACTGAAGCTTTCTTT
TRBD2	-	TRBJ2-5	TRBV5-1	CASSLELAGAETQYF	TGCGCCAGCAGCTTGGAGCTAGCGGGGGCGGAGACCCAGTACTTC
TRBD1	once	TRBJ1-5	TRBV5-1	CASSTGQGGQPQHF	TGCGCCAGCAGCACGGGACAGGGGGGCCAGCCCCAGCATTTT
-	-	TRBJ1-1	TRBV3-1/TRBV3-2	CASQGRTEAFF	TGTGCCAGCCAAGGCAGGACTGAAGCTTTCTTT
TRBD1	-	TRBJ2-1	TRBV6-5	CASRKTGTGNNEQFF	TGTGCCAGCAGAAAGACCGGGACAGGGAACAATGAGCAGTTCTTC
-	-	TRBJ1-1	TRBV2	CASSADVAVREAFF	TGTGCCAGCAGCGCGGATGTCGCTGTTCGAGAAGCTTTCTTT
TRBD2	once	TRBJ2-7	TRBV3-1/TRBV3-2	CASSLGGSYEQYF	TGTGCCAGCAGCCTCGGGGGGTCCTACGAGCAGTACTTC
TRBD2	-	TRBJ2-2	TRBV11-3	CASSPGTSGGLRRTGELFF	TGTGCCAGCAGCCCTGGGACTAGCGGGGGGCTTCGCCGAACCGGGGAGCTGTTTTTT
TRBD1	-	TRBJ2-2	TRBV27	CASSRNQGDTGELFF	TGTGCCAGCAGTCGGAATCAGGGGGACACCGGGGAGCTGTTTTTT
TRBD1	-	TRBJ2-1	TRBV11-2	CASSPDRDEQFF	TGTGCCAGCAGCCCAGACAGGGATGAGCAGTTCTTC
-	-	TRBJ2-3	TRBV6-5	CASREGLGDTQYF	TGTGCCAGCAGGGAGGGACTGGGAGATACGCAGTATTTT
TRBD1	-	TRBJ1-6	TRBV6-5	CASSYSGGASNSPLHF	TGTGCCAGCAGTTACTCAGGGGGCGCTTCCAATTCACCCCTCCACTTT
-	-	TRBJ1-3	TRBV5-4	CASSLDRGSGNTIYF	TGTGCCAGCAGCTTGGATCGGGGGTCTGGAAACACCATATATTTT
-	-	TRBJ1-4	TRBV10-1	CASSEYAGEKLFF	TGCGCCAGCAGTGAGTATGCAGGGGAAAAACTGTTTTTT
-	-	TRBJ1-2	TRBV4-1	CASSQLQHYGYTF	TGCGCCAGCAGCCAGTTACAGCACTATGGCTACACCTTC
-	-	TRBJ1-2	TRBV3-1/TRBV3-2	CASSQDPRHYYGYTF	TGTGCCAGCAGCCAAGATCCCAGACACTACTATGGCTACACCTTC
TRBD1	-	TRBJ2-2	TRBV7-9	CASSFTGATSGELFF	TGTGCCAGCAGCTTCACAGGGGCGACATCCGGGGAGCTGTTTTTT
TRBD1	-	TRBJ1-1	TRBV29-1	CSARGKVSGEAFF	TGCAGTGCCAGGGGGAAGGTGTCGGGGGAAGCTTTCTTT
-	few	TRBJ2-7	TRBV20-1	CSASPGAGKYEQYF	TGCAGTGCTAGTCCTGGGGCAGGGAAGTACGAGCAGTACTTC
-	-	TRBJ2-4	TRBV5-5	CASSLMADIAKNIQYF	TGTGCCAGCAGCTTGATGGCCGATATAGCCAAAAACATTCAGTACTTC
-	-	TRBJ1-1	TRBV29-1	CSVSWTVNTEAFF	TGCAGCGTTTCCTGGACAGTGAACACTGAAGCTTTCTTT
-	-	TRBJ2-2	TRBV3-1/TRBV3-2	CASSQVVTGELFF	TGTGCCAGCAGCCAAGTAGTAACCGGGGAGCTGTTTTTT